Here is one T cell receptor (beta chain) with its context. This sample was taken from a study of blood T cells in healthy people across ages. Using a J-beta primer mix together with a sample-barcoded 5' primer, a second PCR was run for roughly 7 to 12 cycles. TCRdb recomputed calls from the 5' RACE reads with MiXCR, one row per CDR3 protein. The sample has more than 650,000 distinct CDR3 sequences, roughly 26% seen once. The CDR3 runs 17 residues. Trimming removed 5 bases at V and 0 bases at J, with 14 bases between. The sample was also linked to a second study, of T cells of mothers and their children.

Specimen: blood. The sequence came from a boy between 10 and 17 years old in good health. J is TRBJ2-6 and V is TRBV23-1; D is possibly TRBD1 (6 bases). TRBV23-1 is placed among ORFs of uncertain function. Written as DNA, the CDR3 is TGCGCCAGCAGTAAGGACAGAAAGAACTCTGGGGCCAACGTCCTGACTTTC. This translates into CASSKDRKNSGANVLTF.